The 9 T cell receptor beta chains reported below all come from one sample, sequenced in a study of CD8 T cells in Susac syndrome. Random-hexamer reverse transcription was applied to roughly 0.5 to 1 ug RNA. TCRdb processed the immunoSEQ multiplex PCR reads anew with MiXCR; each CDR3 protein has one entry. The table shows about 430,000 distinct CDR3 sequences, with 75% to 90% occurring only once. The source material was CD8+ T cells from PBMCs. The receptors were sampled from a human donor with multiple sclerosis.

As DNA, the CDR3 is TGTGCCAGCAGCTTAGACAGGGGCGGTGAGCAGTTCTTC. As protein: CASSLDRGGEQFF. This rearrangement joins TRBV7-3 to TRBJ2-1; 8 bases match TRBD1. CDR1 is SGHTA and CDR2 is FQGTGA in the germline V gene. Germline trimming cut 2 bases from V and 9 bases from J; bases unmatched to any gene: 3. This CDR3 has 13 amino acids.

CDR3 bases: TGTGCCAGCAGTTTAGCGGGAGGCGTCCTAAATGAGCAGTTCTTC. Its protein is CASSLAGGVLNEQFF. The J gene is TRBJ2-1, the V gene TRBV27, with 8 bases that match TRBD2. The CDR3 runs to 15 residues. The germline CDR1 and CDR2 sequences are MNHEY and SMNVEV (reference sequence). The J segment lost 7 bases and the V segment lost 2 bases, leaving 7 bases of the junction unmatched.

V is TRBV6-5 and J is TRBJ1-3; D remains unclear. CDR3 length: 15 amino acids. Germline CDR1 reads MNHEY; CDR2 reads SVGAGI. V lost 0 bases to trimming and J lost 7 bases, with 13 bases between them. CDR3 loop: CASSYSLSSRNTIYF. The CDR3 nucleotides are TGTGCCAGCAGTTACTCACTGTCGAGTCGCAACACCATATATTTT.

The gene calls are TRBV5-5 and TRBJ2-6; TRBD2 matches at 14 bases. J was trimmed by 1 base and V by 3 bases; bases with no gene match: 3. CDR3 length: 18 amino acids. Germline V gene lookup returns CDR1 SGHKS and CDR2 YYEKEE (reference sequence). CDR3 sequence reads: CASSWGLAGDSGANVLTF. CDR3 DNA: TGTGCCAGCAGCTGGGGACTAGCGGGGGATTCTGGGGCCAACGTCCTGACTTTC.

A single count supports this clonotype. J is TRBJ2-5 and V is TRBV20-1, with a weak D call TRBD2 (6 bases). The length of the CDR3 is 14 residues. Trimming took off 0 bases at V and 5 bases at J, with 13 bases between the two ends. Germline CDR1 DFQATT, CDR2 SNEGSKA (reference sequence). The CDR3 region has the DNA TGCAGTGCTAGAGATCGGAACGGAGGGGAGACCCAGTACTTC. It is translated as CSARDRNGGETQYF.

This rearrangement joins TRBV27 to TRBJ2-1; 7 nucleotides agree with TRBD1. This CDR3 has 17 amino acids. The ends lost 5 bases at V and 1 base at J; junction bases unmatched: 11. From germline, CDR1 is MNHEY and CDR2 SMNVEV (reference sequence). The CDR3 nucleotides read TGTGCCAGCAGTATACTCCAGGGGGTAGTATCCTACAATGAGCAGTTCTTC. Its translation is CASSILQGVVSYNEQFF.

This rearrangement joins TRBV5-1 to TRBJ2-1, with D unclear. V lost 0 bases to trimming and J lost 2 bases, with 12 bases between them. The V gene's germline CDR1 is SGHRS and CDR2 YFSETQ. CDR3 size: 16 residues. CDR3 sequence reads: CASSLAVWGTYNEQFF. The CDR3, as DNA: TGCGCCAGCAGCTTGGCCGTCTGGGGTACCTACAATGAGCAGTTCTTC.

This rearrangement joins TRBV30 to TRBJ1-5; 8 bases fit TRBD1. The V gene's germline CDR1 is GTSNPN and CDR2 SVGIG (reference sequence). J gave up 7 bases and V 1 base, and 3 bases lay outside the gene matches. The length of the CDR3 is 13 residues. The chain's CDR3 is CAWSEDREQPQHF. Here the CDR3 DNA reads TGTGCCTGGAGTGAGGACAGGGAACAGCCCCAGCATTTT.

The rearrangement uses TRBV12-3 or TRBV12-4 and TRBJ2-5; D may be TRBD1 or TRBD2 (5 bases each). Between the trimmed V and J ends, which lost 6 bases and 5 bases, there was a span of 16 bases. The length of the CDR3 is 14 residues. The CDR3 region is CASSRRDGGETQYF. DNA of the CDR3: TGTGCCAGCAGCCGCCGGGACGGTGGGGAGACCCAGTACTTC.